This record concerns one T cell receptor (beta chain) sequence. As yet, its antigen is unknown. The entry originates in a study of T cell responses to AZD1222 COVID-19 vaccine. At the level of the study: Samples with a second dose at about 4 or about 12 weeks were pooled together.

Study-wide results and caveats: Females made up more of the donors, who were largely white British, and clonal diversity may have come out too low. Nearly half of spike-specific TCRs reportedly target variant regions that are unmutated in the B.1.351 and B.1.1.7 variants. Only six or seven AZD1222 recipients were seropositive at baseline.

Only in-frame clones appear in the TCRdb table, and some are missing; sequencing was by immunoSEQ multiplex PCR. The sample comprises roughly 180,000 clones, around 93% of which are singletons, and 7.5% to 10% rests with the top ten. V dropped 7 bases and J dropped 4 bases, with 7 bases sitting between them. In germline, CDR1 is ENHRY, CDR2 SYGVKD. The CDR3 has 11 residues. J is TRBJ1-1 and V is TRBV10-3, with a weak D call TRBD1 (5 bases). Sequenced here: peripheral blood, sampled on day 0 of AZD1222 vaccination. The TCR sequence derives from an adult in good health. CDR3 DNA: TGTGCCATCACGGGGGGCACTGAAGCTTTCTTT. Protein sequence: CAITGGTEAFF.